This entry describes one T cell receptor (beta chain). Its antigen is as yet unknown. The sample holds other DNA sequences that translate to the same CDR3. Libraries were prepared by immunoSEQ multiplex PCR; TCRdb keeps only in-frame clonotypes and omits some of them. The sample lists millions of clones; roughly 92% were seen once. The data were obtained in a study of shared clonotypes between healthy human individuals. Study-wide results and limits: Approximately 5% was the fraction of naive CD4 clonotypes found shared across a few donors.

This CDR3 is 12 amino acids long. V was trimmed by 5 bases and J by 4 bases, leaving 8 bases between them. CDR1 MNHEY and CDR2 SMNVEV come from the germline V gene (reference sequence). Input material: naive CD4+ T cells sorted from blood. The sample's subset: CD45RA+ positively selected. The chain employs TRBV27 and TRBJ1-1; D unclear. This sequence was found in a man aged 18 to 29 in good health. The CDR3 spells CASSEGGTEAFF. The CDR3 DNA is TGTGCCAGCAGTGAGGGAGGCACTGAAGCTTTCTTT.